This TCR beta chain was documented in a study of blood T cells in healthy people across ages. This clonotype turned up a few times. PCR was performed a second time for roughly 7 to 12 cycles using a sample-barcoded 5' primer and a J-beta primer mix. MiXCR was run by TCRdb on the 5' RACE reads, yielding one entry per CDR3 protein. The repertoire includes roughly 1,100,000 distinct CDR3 sequences, almost 25% of them detected once, and approximately 0.75% sits in the top ten. Looked up from germline, CDR1 is SGHVS and CDR2 is FQNEAQ. V trimming: 5 bases; J trimming: 5 bases; junction bases outside the gene matches: 10. The CDR3 totals 15 residues. The data also belong to a second study, concerning T cells of mothers and their children. This second report adds: Thymic selection, a shaping force on TCR recombination output, acts similarly in related and unrelated pairs. A slight, non-significant increase in overlap was found for related mother-child pairs relative to unrelated pairs.

The sequencing sample was made of blood. The clonotype originates from a girl aged 2 to 10 in good health. This rearrangement joins TRBV7-8 to TRBJ1-2; 8 bases agree with TRBD1. CDR3 residues: CASSVRDRTNYGYTF. CDR3 in DNA: TGTGCCAGCAGCGTACGGGACAGGACGAATTATGGCTACACCTTC. Based on the CDR3 plus reference TRBV7-8 and TRBJ1-2, the full variable domain is GAGVSQSPRYKVAKRGQDVALRCDPISGHVSLFWYQQALGQGPEFLTYFQNEAQLDKSGLPSDRFFAERPEGSVSTLKIQRTQQEDSAVYLCASSVRDRTNYGYTFGSGTRLTVV.